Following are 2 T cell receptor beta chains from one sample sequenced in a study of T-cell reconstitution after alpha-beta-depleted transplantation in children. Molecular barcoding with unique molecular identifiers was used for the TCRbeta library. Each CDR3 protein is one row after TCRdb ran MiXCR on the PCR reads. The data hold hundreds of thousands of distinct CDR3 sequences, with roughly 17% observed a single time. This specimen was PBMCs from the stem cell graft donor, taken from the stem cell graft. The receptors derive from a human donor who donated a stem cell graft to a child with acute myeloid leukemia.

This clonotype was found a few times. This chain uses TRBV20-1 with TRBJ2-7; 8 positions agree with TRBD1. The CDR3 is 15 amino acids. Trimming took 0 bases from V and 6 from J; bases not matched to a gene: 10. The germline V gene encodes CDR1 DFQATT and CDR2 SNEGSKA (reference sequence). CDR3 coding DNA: TGCAGTGCTAGAGAATCTCGGCAGGGGGCAGGCGAGCAGTACTTC. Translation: CSARESRQGAGEQYF.

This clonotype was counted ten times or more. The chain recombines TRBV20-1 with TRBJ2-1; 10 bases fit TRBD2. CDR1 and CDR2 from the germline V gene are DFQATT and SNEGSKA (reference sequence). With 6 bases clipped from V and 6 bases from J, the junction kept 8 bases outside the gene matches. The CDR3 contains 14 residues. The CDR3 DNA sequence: TGCAGTGCCCTCCGGACTAGCGGTTCCAATGAGCAGTTCTTC. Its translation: CSALRTSGSNEQFF.